This TCR beta chain was retrieved from a study of blood T cell repertoires in COVID-19. In the study overall: The samples span acute and convalescent COVID-19 from the United States, Italy and Spain. Sample material is recorded as cDNA or gDNA derived from T cells, B-cell-depleted T cells, or PBMCs.

The assay was immunoSEQ multiplex PCR, and TCRdb's table has in-frame clones only and misses some. The sample lists some 500,000 clones; approximately 88% were seen once. Trimming shortened V by 6 bases and J by 6 bases, and 27 bases separated the two germline ends. The CDR3 contains 18 residues. Germline lookup yields CDR1 MNHEY and CDR2 SVGEGT. This clone was seen a handful of times. Cohorts were determined from participant-reported clinical history. Recovered Cohort 3 donors showed two negative PCRs, clearance, or symptom resolution. The sequenced sample was PBMCs or T cells enriched from blood (not recorded which). The source is a middle-aged woman who had recovered from COVID-19. This chain uses TRBV6-2 or TRBV6-3 with TRBJ2-1; D may be TRBD1 (5 bases). Written as DNA, the CDR3 is TGTGCCAGCAGCTCGCAAGGGGTAAGAGCCTATACCGCCAATGAGCAGTTCTTC. This translates into CASSSQGVRAYTANEQFF.